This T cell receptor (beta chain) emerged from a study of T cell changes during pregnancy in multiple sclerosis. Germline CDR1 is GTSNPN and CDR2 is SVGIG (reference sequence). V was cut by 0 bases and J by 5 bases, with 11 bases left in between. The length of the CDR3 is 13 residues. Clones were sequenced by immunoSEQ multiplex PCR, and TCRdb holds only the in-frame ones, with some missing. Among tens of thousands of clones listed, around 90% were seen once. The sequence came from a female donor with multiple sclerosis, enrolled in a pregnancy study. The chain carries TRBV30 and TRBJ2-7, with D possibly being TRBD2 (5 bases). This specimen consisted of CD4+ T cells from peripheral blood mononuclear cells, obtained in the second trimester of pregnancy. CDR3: CAWSVGYGDEQYF. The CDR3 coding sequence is TGTGCCTGGAGTGTAGGATACGGGGACGAGCAGTACTTC.